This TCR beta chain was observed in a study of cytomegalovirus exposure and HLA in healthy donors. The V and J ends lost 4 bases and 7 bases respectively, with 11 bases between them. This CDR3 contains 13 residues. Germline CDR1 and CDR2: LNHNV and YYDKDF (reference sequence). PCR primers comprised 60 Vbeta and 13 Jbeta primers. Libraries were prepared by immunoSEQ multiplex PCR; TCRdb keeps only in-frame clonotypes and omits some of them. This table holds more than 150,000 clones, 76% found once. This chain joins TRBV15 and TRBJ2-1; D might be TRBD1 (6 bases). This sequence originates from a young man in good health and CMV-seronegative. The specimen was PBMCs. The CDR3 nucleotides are TGTGCCACCAGCACCTCAAGGGGGAATGAGCAGTTCTTC. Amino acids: CATSTSRGNEQFF.